The 25 T cell receptor beta chains below come from one sample, sequenced in a study of CD8 T cells in ankylosing spondylitis. The study, taken as a whole, reports: A TCR beta motif made of about 8 highly homologous variants seemed typical of ankylosing spondylitis blood.

TCRdb re-analysed the 5' RACE reads in MiXCR, keeping a single row per CDR3 protein. This table holds about 340,000 distinct CDR3 sequences, 7% to 9% found once. These receptors' antigens are unknown. The sample consisted of blood, either unsorted or a sorted T cell fraction (not recorded which). The receptors stem from a male donor with ankylosing spondylitis.

The chain combines TRBV7-2 with TRBJ2-6; D remains unclear. The CDR3 loop spans 15 amino acids. Trimming stripped 5 bases from V and 0 bases from J, with 8 bases between. Germline-derived CDR1 and CDR2 are SGHTA and FQGNSA. CDR3 sequence: CASSEQSSGANVLTF. CDR3 DNA: TGTGCCAGCAGCGAACAGAGCTCTGGGGCCAACGTCCTGACTTTC.

This clonotype has a handful of counts. The rearrangement uses TRBV24-1 and TRBJ2-5; 7 nucleotides align to TRBD2. With V trimmed by 7 bases and J by 3 bases, 4 bases remained unmatched. The CDR3 spans 13 residues. Germline CDR1 KGHDR, CDR2 SFDVKD. CDR3 nucleotide sequence: TGTGCCACCAGGGGGGGGTTGGAAGAGACCCAGTACTTC. It codes for CATRGGLEETQYF.

This clonotype was counted many times. V gene TRBV12-3 or TRBV12-4 combines with J gene TRBJ2-1; D perhaps matches TRBD2 (5 bases). V dropped 5 bases and J dropped 0 bases, with 11 bases sitting between them. The CDR3 length is 15 residues. This CDR3 reads CASSLKRSSYNEQFF. CDR3 DNA sequence: TGTGCCAGCAGTCTCAAGCGGTCCTCCTACAATGAGCAGTTCTTC.

This clonotype was detected a few times. The chain employs TRBV6-1 and TRBJ2-7; TRBD1 matches 7 bases. Trimming at V came to 6 bases and at J to 3 bases, leaving 5 bases not matched to a gene. CDR3 length: 13 residues. Germline loops: CDR1 MNHNS, CDR2 SASEGT. The CDR3 bases are TGTGCCAGCAGCGGACAGGAGTACTACGAGCAGTACTTC. Protein: CASSGQEYYEQYF.

This clonotype turned up a few times. The chain links TRBV4-1 to TRBJ1-1, with D hard to call. The CDR3 contains 14 residues. From germline, CDR1 is MGHRA and CDR2 YSYEKL. Trimming took 10 bases from V and 1 from J, leaving 16 bases between them. This CDR3 is CATRGAEENTEAFF. The DNA of the CDR3 is TGCGCCACCCGAGGCGCAGAAGAGAACACTGAAGCTTTCTTT.

This clonotype was recorded many times. This chain's CDR3 is CASATLAGGFTDTQYF. The CDR3 DNA reads TGTGCCAGCGCGACTTTAGCGGGAGGATTCACAGATACGCAGTATTTT. The chain recombines TRBV6-1 with TRBJ2-3; 10 positions agree with TRBD2. V was pared by 8 bases and J by 2 bases, with 10 bases of the junction left unmatched. The CDR3 has 16 amino acids. CDR1 and CDR2 (germline): MNHNS, SASEGT.

This clonotype was counted a few times. The chain joins TRBV7-8 to TRBJ2-5; 7 bases are shared with TRBD1. Unmatched junction bases numbered 16, after V lost 2 bases and J lost 7 bases. There are 17 residues in the CDR3. The germline CDR1 and CDR2 sequences are SGHVS and FQNEAQ. In DNA form, the CDR3 reads TGTGCCAGCAGCTTATTTGCGACAGGGCCGCGATTGGGGACCCAGTACTTC. Its translation: CASSLFATGPRLGTQYF.

This clonotype occurred many times. The rearrangement joins TRBV5-1 to TRBJ2-1; possibly TRBD2 for D (5 bases). The germline V and J ends were trimmed by 5 bases and 9 bases, with 12 bases remaining between them. This CDR3 has 12 amino acids. In germline, CDR1 is SGHRS, CDR2 YFSETQ. This chain's CDR3 is CASSSPRGEQFF. CDR3 bases: TGCGCCAGCAGTTCACCCCGGGGTGAGCAGTTCTTC.

The chain employs TRBV5-6 and TRBJ2-1; TRBD1 aligns across 8 bases. V lost 4 bases, J lost 7 bases, and 13 bases stayed unmatched. The CDR3 has 16 amino acids. The germline V gene encodes CDR1 SGHDT and CDR2 YYEEEE. The CDR3 here is CASSPTSRQGRNEQFF. CDR3 sequence (DNA): TGTGCCAGCAGCCCTACCTCCAGACAGGGGAGGAATGAGCAGTTCTTC.

In DNA, the CDR3 is TGCGCCAGCAGCTTGGCCAGCCGGACTGGGGCCAACGTCCTGACTTTC. The encoded protein is CASSLASRTGANVLTF. The rearrangement uses TRBV5-1 and TRBJ2-6, with D unclear. In germline, CDR1 is SGHRS, CDR2 YFSETQ. The CDR3 runs to 16 residues. V lost 0 bases, J lost 2 bases, and 9 bases lay in between.

This clonotype showed up many times. The J gene is TRBJ2-2, the V gene TRBV7-9; TRBD2 might be the D (6 bases). CDR3 length: 14 amino acids. V was shortened by 4 bases and J by 8 bases, with 14 bases between the two germline ends. Per the germline V gene, CDR1 is SEHNR and CDR2 is FQNEAQ (reference sequence). The chain's CDR3 is CASSSLGGSGELFF. CDR3 coding DNA: TGTGCCAGCAGCTCGCTTGGAGGGAGTGGGGAGCTGTTTTTT.

The genes are TRBV29-1 and TRBJ2-4; D unresolved. Germline V gives CDR1 SQVTM, CDR2 ANQGSEA. Trimming cost V 2 bases and J 3 bases, with 8 bases left between them. This CDR3 region has 13 residues. CDR3 in amino acids: CSVEIVGKNIQYF. The CDR3 DNA sequence: TGCAGCGTTGAAATAGTCGGCAAAAACATTCAGTACTTC.

This clonotype appeared a few times. This rearrangement joins TRBV7-2 to TRBJ2-5; TRBD2 matches 9 bases. The CDR3 is 15 residues long. The V gene end was trimmed by 5 bases and the J gene end by 5 bases; junction bases not matched to a gene: 9. Germline values: CDR1 SGHTA, CDR2 FQGNSA. CDR3 in amino acids: CASSETGTSLETQYF. CDR3 DNA: TGTGCCAGCAGCGAAACCGGGACTAGCCTTGAGACCCAGTACTTC.

This clonotype showed up just a few times. The CDR3 region is CASSPTLRGGSGDTQYF. Here the CDR3 DNA reads TGCGCCAGCAGCCCGACTCTGAGGGGGGGAAGTGGAGATACGCAGTATTTT. V and J are TRBV5-1 and TRBJ2-3; TRBD2 might be the D (7 bases). Per germline, CDR1 SGHRS and CDR2 YFSETQ. CDR3 length: 17 amino acids. The V end lost 4 bases, the J end lost 5 bases, and 23 bases lay between the germline ends.

The chain links TRBV9 to TRBJ2-3; D ambiguous. This CDR3 region has 15 residues. Germline CDR1 is SGDLS and CDR2 is YYNGEE. V was shortened by 1 base and J by 0 bases, with 9 bases between the two germline ends. CDR3 nucleotides: TGTGCCAGCAGCGTATCCCCCGGGAGCACAGATACGCAGTATTTT. Protein: CASSVSPGSTDTQYF.

The chain couples TRBV20-1 to TRBJ2-1; TRBD2 matches at 13 bases. V was clipped by 6 bases and J by 14 bases; unmatched bases: 7. The CDR3 sequence is 12 residues long. Germline V CDR1 and CDR2: DFQATT, SNEGSKA (reference sequence). CDR3 sequence (DNA): TGCAGTGCGCCCGGACTAGCGGGAGACAAGTTCTTC. Its protein product is CSAPGLAGDKFF.

This clonotype was picked up many times. The gene calls are TRBV10-3 and TRBJ1-1; D ambiguous. Germline V gene data show CDR1 as ENHRY and CDR2 as SYGVKD. The CDR3 spans 15 residues. V lost 0 bases and J lost 0, with 8 bases in between. CDR3 loop: CAISESEGVNTEAFF. The CDR3 DNA reads as TGTGCCATCAGTGAGTCAGAGGGAGTGAACACTGAAGCTTTCTTT.

This clonotype was recorded at least ten times. J is TRBJ2-1 and V is TRBV29-1; TRBD2 agrees at 10 bases. The germline V gene encodes CDR1 SQVTM and CDR2 ANQGSEA. The CDR3 loop spans 15 amino acids. After removal of 6 bases from V and 6 bases from J, the junction contained 11 bases not matched to a gene. CDR3 DNA sequence: TGCAGCGTAGTCCCTAGCGGGAGAGGTAGCAATGAGCAGTTCTTC. Translating it yields CSVVPSGRGSNEQFF.

In this sample, this clonotype turned up a few times. The V gene is TRBV20-1, the J gene TRBJ1-5; 7 nucleotides line up with TRBD1. The CDR3 sequence is 17 residues long. Germline V gives CDR1 DFQATT, CDR2 SNEGSKA (reference sequence). V shed 3 bases and J 4 bases; nucleotides not matched to a gene: 15. The CDR3 spells CSASGGQSPSQNQPQHF. The DNA for the CDR3 is TGCAGTGCTAGTGGGGGACAGAGTCCAAGCCAAAATCAGCCCCAGCATTTT.

This clonotype came up once. This could be a read error, since a much larger clone is one nucleotide away. This sequence joins TRBV29-1 and TRBJ2-1, with D possibly matching TRBD2 (5 bases). The CDR3 has 12 amino acids. CDR1 is SQVTM, CDR2 ANQGSEA, per germline. CDR3 in amino acids: CSVELALNELFF. The CDR3 DNA follows: TGCAGCGTTGAACTAGCTCTCAATGAGCTGTTCTTC.

This clonotype came up a few times. The chain links TRBV24-1 to TRBJ2-5; 7 nucleotides agree with TRBD2. CDR1 is KGHDR, CDR2 SFDVKD, per germline. Unmatched junction bases numbered 1, after V lost 1 base and J lost 3 bases. This CDR3 is built from 14 residues. CDR3 loop: CATSDFRGEETQYF. In DNA form, the CDR3 reads TGTGCCACCAGTGATTTTCGGGGGGAAGAGACCCAGTACTTC.

This clonotype has a handful of counts. The genes are TRBV5-1 and TRBJ2-3; 12 positions agree with TRBD2. This CDR3 is built from 16 residues. V lost 3 bases, J lost 4 bases, and 6 bases stayed unmatched. Looked up from germline, CDR1 is SGHRS and CDR2 is YFSETQ. DNA for the CDR3: TGCGCCAGCAGCTCGAGACTAGCGGGAGTCGCAGATACGCAGTATTTT. This encodes CASSSRLAGVADTQYF.

The CDR3 DNA sequence: TGTGCCACCAGCAGAGATCCGACACAAAAAGGAGGAAACACCATATATTTT. This gives the protein CATSRDPTQKGGNTIYF. The rearrangement joins TRBV15 to TRBJ1-3; D not resolved. CDR1 and CDR2 from the germline V gene are LNHNV and YYDKDF (reference sequence). This CDR3 is 17 amino acids long. Trimming shortened V by 0 bases and J by 4 bases, and 16 bases separated the two germline ends.

This clonotype was seen a handful of times. At one boundary the junction diverges from the germline segment, which might be a read error. The chain recombines TRBV2 with TRBJ2-1, with D uncertain. Looked up from germline, CDR1 is SNHLY and CDR2 is FYNNEI. The length of the CDR3 is 12 residues. The CDR3 bases are TGTGCCAGCAGGGAAGTCGGCACTGAGCAGTTCTTC. Protein: CASREVGTEQFF.

This clonotype was seen only a few times. The chain couples TRBV29-1 to TRBJ2-7; D is unclear. The V end was cut by 2 bases, the J end by 5 bases, with 16 bases between. The CDR3 is made up of 14 amino acids. The germline V gene has CDR1 SQVTM and CDR2 ANQGSEA. DNA for the CDR3: TGCAGCGTTGAAAAATATGCAGGTGGAGACGAGCAGTACTTC. This translates into CSVEKYAGGDEQYF.